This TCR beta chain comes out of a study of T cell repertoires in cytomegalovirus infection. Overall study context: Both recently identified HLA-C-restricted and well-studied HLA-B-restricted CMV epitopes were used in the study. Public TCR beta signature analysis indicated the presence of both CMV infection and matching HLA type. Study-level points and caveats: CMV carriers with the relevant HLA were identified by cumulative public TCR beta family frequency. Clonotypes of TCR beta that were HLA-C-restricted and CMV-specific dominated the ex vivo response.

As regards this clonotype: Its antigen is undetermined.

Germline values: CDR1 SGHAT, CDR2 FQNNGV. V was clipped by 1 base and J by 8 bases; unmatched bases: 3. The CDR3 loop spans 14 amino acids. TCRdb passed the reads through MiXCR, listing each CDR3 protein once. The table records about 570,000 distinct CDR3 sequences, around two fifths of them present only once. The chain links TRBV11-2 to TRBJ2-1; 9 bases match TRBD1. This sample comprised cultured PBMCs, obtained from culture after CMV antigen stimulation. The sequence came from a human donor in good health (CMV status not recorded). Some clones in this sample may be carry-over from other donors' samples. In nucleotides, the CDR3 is TGTGCCAGCAGCTTAGGGGACAGGGTCTATGAGCAGTTCTTC. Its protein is CASSLGDRVYEQFF.